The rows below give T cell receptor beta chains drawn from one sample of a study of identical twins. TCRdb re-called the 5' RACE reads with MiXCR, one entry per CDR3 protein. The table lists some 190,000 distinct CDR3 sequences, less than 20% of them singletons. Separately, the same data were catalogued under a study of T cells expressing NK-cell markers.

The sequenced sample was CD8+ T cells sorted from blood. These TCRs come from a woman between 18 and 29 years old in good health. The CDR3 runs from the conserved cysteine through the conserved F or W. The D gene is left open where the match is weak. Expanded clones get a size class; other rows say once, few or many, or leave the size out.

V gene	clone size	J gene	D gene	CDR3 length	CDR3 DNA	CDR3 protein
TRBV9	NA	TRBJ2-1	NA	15	TGTGCCAGCAGCGTAGAAGTAGGATCGGTAAATGAGCAGTTCTTC	CASSVEVGSVNEQFF
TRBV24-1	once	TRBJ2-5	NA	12	TGTGCCACCTCCGCGGTAGGAGAGACCCAGTACTTC	CATSAVGETQYF
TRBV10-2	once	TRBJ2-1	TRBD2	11	TGCGCTACTCACGGGGGGAATGAGCAGTTCTTC	CATHGGNEQFF
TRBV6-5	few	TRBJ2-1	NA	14	TGTGCCAGCAGTTACTCGACCCATATAGATGAGCAGTTCTTC	CASSYSTHIDEQFF
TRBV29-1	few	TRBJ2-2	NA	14	TGCAGCGCTGAAAGGGGCGCGAACACCGGGGAGCTGTTTTTT	CSAERGANTGELFF
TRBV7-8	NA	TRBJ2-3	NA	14	TGTGCCAGCAGCTTATCCGCTAGCACAGATACGCAGTATTTT	CASSLSASTDTQYF
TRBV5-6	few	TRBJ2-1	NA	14	TGTGCCAGCAGCTTAGGCGACAGGCACAATGAGCAGTTCTTC	CASSLGDRHNEQFF
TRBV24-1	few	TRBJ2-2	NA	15	TGTGCCACCAGTGATGGCTTCAGCAACACCGGGGAGCTGTTTTTT	CATSDGFSNTGELFF
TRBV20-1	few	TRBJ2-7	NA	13	TGCAGTGCTAAGGGTTCCGGGTCTTACGAGCAGTACTTC	CSAKGSGSYEQYF
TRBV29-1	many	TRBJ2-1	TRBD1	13	TGCAGCGCCACGGACAGGGGACACAATGAGCAGTTCTTC	CSATDRGHNEQFF
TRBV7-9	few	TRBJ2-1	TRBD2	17	TGTGCCAGCAGCTTTCCTGCTAGCGGGCCTGCCTACAATGAGCAGTTCTTC	CASSFPASGPAYNEQFF
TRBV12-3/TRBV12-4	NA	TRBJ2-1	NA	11	TGTGCCAGCAGTTATAAGGATGAGCAGTTCTTC	CASSYKDEQFF
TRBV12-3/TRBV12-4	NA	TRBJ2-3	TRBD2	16	TGTGCCAGCAGCGGGACTAGCGGAACTAGCACAGATACGCAGTATTTT	CASSGTSGTSTDTQYF
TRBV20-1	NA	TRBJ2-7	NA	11	TGCAGTGGCCTGACCTCCTACGAGCAGTACTTC	CSGLTSYEQYF
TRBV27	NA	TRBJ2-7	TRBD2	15	TGTGCCAGCACCGTGACTAGCGGGGCCTCCTACGAGCAGTACTTC	CASTVTSGASYEQYF
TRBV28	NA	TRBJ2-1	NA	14	TGTGCCAGCAACCTCCGGGGACCCTCCAATGAGCAGTTCTTC	CASNLRGPSNEQFF
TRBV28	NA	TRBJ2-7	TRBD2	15	TGTGCCAGCAGTTTATACCCTAGCGGGAGAGGCGAGCAGTACTTC	CASSLYPSGRGEQYF
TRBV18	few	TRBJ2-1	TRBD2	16	TGTGCCAGCTCATCCTCTAGCGGGATCTCCTACAATGAGCAGTTCTTC	CASSSSSGISYNEQFF
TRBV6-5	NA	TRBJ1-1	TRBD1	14	TGTGCCAGCAGTTGGACAGGGGAAGTTCAAGAAGCTTTCTTT	CASSWTGEVQEAFF